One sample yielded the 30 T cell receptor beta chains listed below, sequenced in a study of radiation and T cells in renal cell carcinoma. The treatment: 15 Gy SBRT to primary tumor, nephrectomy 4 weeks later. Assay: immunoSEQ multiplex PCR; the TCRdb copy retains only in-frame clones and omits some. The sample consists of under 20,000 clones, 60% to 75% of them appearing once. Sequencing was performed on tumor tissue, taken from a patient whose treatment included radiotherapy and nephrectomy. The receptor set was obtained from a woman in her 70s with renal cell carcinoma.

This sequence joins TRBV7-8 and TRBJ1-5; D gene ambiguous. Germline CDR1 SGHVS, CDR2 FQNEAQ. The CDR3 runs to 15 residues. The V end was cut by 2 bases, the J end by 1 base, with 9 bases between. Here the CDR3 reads CASSLTLRSNQPQHF. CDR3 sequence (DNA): TGTGCCAGCAGCTTAACTCTCCGCAGCAATCAGCCCCAGCATTTT.

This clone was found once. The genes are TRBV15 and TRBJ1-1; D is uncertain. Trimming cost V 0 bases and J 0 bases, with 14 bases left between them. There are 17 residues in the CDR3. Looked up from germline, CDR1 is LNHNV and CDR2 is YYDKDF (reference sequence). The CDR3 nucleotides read TGTGCCACCAGCAGAGATTATGGAGGACCATTGAACACTGAAGCTTTCTTT. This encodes CATSRDYGGPLNTEAFF. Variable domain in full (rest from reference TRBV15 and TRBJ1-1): DAMVIQNPRYQVTQFGKPVTLSCSQTLNHNVMYWYQQKSSQAPKLLFHYYDKDFNNEADTPDNFQSRRPNTSFCFLDIRSPGLGDTAMYLCATSRDYGGPLNTEAFFGQGTRLTVV.

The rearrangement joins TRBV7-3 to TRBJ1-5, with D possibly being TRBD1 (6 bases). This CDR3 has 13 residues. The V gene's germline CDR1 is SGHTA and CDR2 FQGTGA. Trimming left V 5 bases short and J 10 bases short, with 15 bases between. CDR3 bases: TGTGCCAGCAGCACTTACCCGGGGACACCCCAGCATTTT. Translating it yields CASSTYPGTPQHF.

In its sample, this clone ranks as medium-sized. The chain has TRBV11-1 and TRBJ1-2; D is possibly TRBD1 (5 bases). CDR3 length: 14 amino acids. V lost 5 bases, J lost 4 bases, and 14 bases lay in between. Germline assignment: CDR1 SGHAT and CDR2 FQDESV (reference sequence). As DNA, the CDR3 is TGTGCCAGCAGCGGAGTAGGGACCGGCTATGGCTACACCTTC. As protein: CASSGVGTGYGYTF.

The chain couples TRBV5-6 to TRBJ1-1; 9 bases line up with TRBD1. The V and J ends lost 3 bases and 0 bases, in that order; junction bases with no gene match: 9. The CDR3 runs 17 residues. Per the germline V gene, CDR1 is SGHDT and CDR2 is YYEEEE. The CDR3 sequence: CASSYGQGKRMNTEAFF. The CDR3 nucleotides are TGTGCCAGCAGCTATGGACAGGGGAAGAGAATGAACACTGAAGCTTTCTTT. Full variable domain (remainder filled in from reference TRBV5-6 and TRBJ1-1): DAGVTQSPTHLIKTRGQQVTLRCSPKSGHDTVSWYQQALGQGPQFIFQYYEEEERQRGNFPDRFSGHQFPNYSSELNVNALLLGDSALYLCASSYGQGKRMNTEAFFGQGTRLTVV.

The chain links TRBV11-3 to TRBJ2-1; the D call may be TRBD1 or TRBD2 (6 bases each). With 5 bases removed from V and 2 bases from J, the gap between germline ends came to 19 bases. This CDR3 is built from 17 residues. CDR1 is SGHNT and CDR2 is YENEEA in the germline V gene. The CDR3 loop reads CASSPKGVGGPYNEQFF. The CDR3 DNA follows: TGTGCCAGCAGCCCCAAAGGGGTGGGGGGCCCCTACAATGAGCAGTTCTTC.

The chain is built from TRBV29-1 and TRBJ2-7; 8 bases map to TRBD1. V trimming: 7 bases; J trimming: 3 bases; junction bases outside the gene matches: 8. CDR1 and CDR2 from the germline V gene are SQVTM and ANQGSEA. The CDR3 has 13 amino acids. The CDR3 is CSGGQGVHYEQYF. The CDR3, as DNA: TGCAGCGGTGGACAGGGCGTCCACTACGAGCAGTACTTC.

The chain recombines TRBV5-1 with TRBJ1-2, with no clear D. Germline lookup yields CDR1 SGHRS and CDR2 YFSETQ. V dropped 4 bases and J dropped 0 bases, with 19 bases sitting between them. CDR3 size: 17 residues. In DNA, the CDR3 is TGCGCCAGCAGCGACGGTTCGGCGAGGGCAGCTAACTATGGCTACACCTTC. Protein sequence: CASSDGSARAANYGYTF.

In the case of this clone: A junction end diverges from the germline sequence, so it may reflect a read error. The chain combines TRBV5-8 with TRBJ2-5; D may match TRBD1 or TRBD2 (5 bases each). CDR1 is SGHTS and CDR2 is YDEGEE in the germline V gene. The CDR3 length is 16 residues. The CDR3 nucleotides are TGTGCCAGCAGCCCCAATACCCGGGGCCACCAGGAGACCCAGTACTTC. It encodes CASSPNTRGHQETQYF.

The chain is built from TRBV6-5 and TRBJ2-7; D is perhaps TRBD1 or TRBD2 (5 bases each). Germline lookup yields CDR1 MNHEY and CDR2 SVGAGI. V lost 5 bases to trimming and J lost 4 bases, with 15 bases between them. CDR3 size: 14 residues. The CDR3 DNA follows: TGTGCCAGCAGTAACCGCGAGGGGTGGTACGAGCAGTACTTC. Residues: CASSNREGWYEQYF.

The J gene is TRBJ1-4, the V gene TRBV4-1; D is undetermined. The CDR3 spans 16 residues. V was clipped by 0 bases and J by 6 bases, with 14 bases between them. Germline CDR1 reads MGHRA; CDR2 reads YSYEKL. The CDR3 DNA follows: TGCGCCAGCAGCCAAGATGGGTCCGGGAGGGATGAAAAACTGTTTTTT. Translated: CASSQDGSGRDEKLFF.

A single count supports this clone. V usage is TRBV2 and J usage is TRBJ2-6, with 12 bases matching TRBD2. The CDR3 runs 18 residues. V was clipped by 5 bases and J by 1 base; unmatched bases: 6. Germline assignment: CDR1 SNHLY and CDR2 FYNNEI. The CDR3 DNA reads TGTGCCAGCAGTACGACTAGCGGGGGCGATTCTGGGGCCAACGTCCTGACTTTC. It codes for CASSTTSGGDSGANVLTF.

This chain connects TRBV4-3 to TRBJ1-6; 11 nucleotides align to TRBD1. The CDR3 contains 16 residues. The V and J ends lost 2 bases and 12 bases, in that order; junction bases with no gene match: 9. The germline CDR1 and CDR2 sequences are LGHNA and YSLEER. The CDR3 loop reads CASSQTTGTGGGPLHF. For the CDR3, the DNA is TGCGCCAGCAGCCAAACAACCGGGACAGGGGGAGGACCCCTCCACTTT.

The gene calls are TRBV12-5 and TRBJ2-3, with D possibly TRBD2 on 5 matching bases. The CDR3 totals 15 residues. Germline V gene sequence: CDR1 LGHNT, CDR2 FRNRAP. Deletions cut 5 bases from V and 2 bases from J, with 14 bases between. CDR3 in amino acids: CASGRDERNTDTQYF. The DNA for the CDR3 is TGTGCTAGTGGTCGGGATGAACGAAACACAGATACGCAGTATTTT.

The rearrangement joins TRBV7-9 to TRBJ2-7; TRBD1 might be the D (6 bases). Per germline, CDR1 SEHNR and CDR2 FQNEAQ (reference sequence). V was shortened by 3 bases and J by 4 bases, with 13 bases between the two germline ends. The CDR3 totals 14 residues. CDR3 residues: CASSFFLGGYEQYF. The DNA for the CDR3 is TGTGCCAGCAGCTTCTTTTTAGGGGGATACGAGCAGTACTTC.

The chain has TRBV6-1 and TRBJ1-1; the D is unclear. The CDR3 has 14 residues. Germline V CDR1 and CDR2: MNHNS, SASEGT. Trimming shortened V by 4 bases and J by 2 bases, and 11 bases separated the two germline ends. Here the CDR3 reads CASSVAVINTEAFF. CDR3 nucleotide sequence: TGTGCCAGCAGTGTCGCAGTTATTAACACTGAAGCTTTCTTT.

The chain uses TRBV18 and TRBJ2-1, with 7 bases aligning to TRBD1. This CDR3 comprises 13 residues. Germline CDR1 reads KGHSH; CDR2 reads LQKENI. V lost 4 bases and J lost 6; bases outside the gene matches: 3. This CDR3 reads CASSLRQGNEQFF. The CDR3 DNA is TGTGCCAGCTCACTGAGACAGGGCAATGAGCAGTTCTTC. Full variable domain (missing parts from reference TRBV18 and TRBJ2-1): NAGVMQNPRHLVRRRGQEARLRCSPMKGHSHVYWYRQLPEEGLKFMVYLQKENIIDESGMPKERFSAEFPKEGPSILRIQQVVRGDSAAYFCASSLRQGNEQFFGPGTRLTVL.

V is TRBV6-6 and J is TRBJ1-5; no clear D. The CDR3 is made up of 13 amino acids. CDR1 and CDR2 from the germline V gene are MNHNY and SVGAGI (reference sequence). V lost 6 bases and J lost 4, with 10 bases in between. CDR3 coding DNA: TGTGCCAGCAGCCCCGCCGTAAATCAGCCCCAGCATTTT. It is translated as CASSPAVNQPQHF.

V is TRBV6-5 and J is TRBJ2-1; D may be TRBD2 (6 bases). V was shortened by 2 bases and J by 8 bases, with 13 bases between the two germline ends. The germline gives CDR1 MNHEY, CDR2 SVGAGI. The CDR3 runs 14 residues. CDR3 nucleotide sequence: TGTGCCAGCAGTTACGGGGGGAATCTTGATGAGCAGTTCTTC. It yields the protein CASSYGGNLDEQFF.

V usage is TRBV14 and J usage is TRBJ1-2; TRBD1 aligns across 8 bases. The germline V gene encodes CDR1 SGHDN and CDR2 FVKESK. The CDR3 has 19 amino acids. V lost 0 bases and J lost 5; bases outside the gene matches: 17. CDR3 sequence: CASSQDQWTGRLSTYGYTF. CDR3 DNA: TGTGCCAGCAGCCAAGACCAGTGGACAGGGCGGCTCTCGACGTATGGCTACACCTTC.

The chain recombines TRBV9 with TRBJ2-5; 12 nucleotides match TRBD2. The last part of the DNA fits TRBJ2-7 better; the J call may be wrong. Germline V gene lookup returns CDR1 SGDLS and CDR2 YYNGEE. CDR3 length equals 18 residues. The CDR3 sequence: CASSPGLAGATGSYEQYF. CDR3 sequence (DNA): TGTGCCAGCAGCCCGGGACTAGCGGGCGCTACCGGGTCCTACGAGCAGTACTTC.

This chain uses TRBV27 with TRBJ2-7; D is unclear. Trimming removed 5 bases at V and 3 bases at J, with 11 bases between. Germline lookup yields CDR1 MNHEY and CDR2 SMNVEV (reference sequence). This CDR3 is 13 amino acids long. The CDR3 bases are TGTGCCAGCAGTCCCGAACAGAACTACGAGCAGTACTTC. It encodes CASSPEQNYEQYF.

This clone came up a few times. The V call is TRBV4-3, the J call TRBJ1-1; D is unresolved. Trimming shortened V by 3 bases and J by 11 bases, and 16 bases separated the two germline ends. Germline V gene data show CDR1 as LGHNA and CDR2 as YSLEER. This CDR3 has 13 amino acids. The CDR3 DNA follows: TGCGCCAGCAGCCATTACGTTCTTCTGGAGGCTTTCTTT. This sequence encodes CASSHYVLLEAFF.

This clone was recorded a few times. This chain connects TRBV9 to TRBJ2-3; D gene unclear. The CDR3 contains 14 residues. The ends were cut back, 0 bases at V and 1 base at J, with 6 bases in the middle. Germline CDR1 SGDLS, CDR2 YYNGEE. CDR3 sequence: CASSVDGGTDTQYF. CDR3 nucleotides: TGTGCCAGCAGCGTAGATGGGGGCACAGATACGCAGTATTTT.

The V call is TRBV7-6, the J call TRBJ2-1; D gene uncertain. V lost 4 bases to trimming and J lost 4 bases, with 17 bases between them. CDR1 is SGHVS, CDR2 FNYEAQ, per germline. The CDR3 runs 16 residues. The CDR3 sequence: CASSSRVADLYNEQFF. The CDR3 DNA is TGTGCCAGCAGCTCTCGGGTGGCAGACCTTTACAATGAGCAGTTCTTC. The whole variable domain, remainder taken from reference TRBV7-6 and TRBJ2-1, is GAGVSQSPRYKVTKRGQDVALRCDPISGHVSLYWYRQALGQGPEFLTYFNYEAQQDKSGLPNDRFSAERPEGSISTLTIQRTEQRDSAMYRCASSSRVADLYNEQFFGPGTRLTVL.

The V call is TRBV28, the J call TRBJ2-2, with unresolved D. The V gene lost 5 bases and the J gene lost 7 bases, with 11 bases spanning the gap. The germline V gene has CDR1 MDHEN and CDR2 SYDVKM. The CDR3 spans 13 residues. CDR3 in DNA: TGTGCCAGCAGTAGTACCCGAGTCGGGGAGCTGTTTTTT. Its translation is CASSSTRVGELFF.

The CDR3 DNA reads TGTGCCAGCAGCCCCGCTAGCGGGGGGTCAGATACGCAGTATTTT. It encodes CASSPASGGSDTQYF. The genes are TRBV6-4 and TRBJ2-3; 11 nucleotides align to TRBD2. The CDR3 covers 15 residues. Germline V gene data show CDR1 as MRHNA and CDR2 as SNTAGT. The junction had 6 bases not matched to a gene; V was cut back by 6 bases and J by 4 bases.

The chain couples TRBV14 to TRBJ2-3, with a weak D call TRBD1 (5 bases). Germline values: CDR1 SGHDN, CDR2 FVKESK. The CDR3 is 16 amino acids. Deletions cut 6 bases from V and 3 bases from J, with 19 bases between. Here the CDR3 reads CASSPGHHKGTDTQYF. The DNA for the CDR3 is TGTGCCAGCAGTCCTGGACACCACAAAGGGACAGATACGCAGTATTTT.

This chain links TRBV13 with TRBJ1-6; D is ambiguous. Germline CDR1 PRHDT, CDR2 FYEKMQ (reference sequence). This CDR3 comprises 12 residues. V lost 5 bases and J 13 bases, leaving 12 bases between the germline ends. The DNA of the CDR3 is TGTGCCAGCAGCCCCCTCGGGGATCCCCTCCACTTT. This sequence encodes CASSPLGDPLHF.

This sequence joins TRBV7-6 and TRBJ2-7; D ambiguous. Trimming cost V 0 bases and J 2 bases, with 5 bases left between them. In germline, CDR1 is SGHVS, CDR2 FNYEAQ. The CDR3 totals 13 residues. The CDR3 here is CASSLASAYEQYF. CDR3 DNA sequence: TGTGCCAGCAGCTTAGCTTCCGCCTACGAGCAGTACTTC. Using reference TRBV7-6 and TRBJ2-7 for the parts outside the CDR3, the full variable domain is GAGVSQSPRYKVTKRGQDVALRCDPISGHVSLYWYRQALGQGPEFLTYFNYEAQQDKSGLPNDRFSAERPEGSISTLTIQRTEQRDSAMYRCASSLASAYEQYFGPGTRLTVT.